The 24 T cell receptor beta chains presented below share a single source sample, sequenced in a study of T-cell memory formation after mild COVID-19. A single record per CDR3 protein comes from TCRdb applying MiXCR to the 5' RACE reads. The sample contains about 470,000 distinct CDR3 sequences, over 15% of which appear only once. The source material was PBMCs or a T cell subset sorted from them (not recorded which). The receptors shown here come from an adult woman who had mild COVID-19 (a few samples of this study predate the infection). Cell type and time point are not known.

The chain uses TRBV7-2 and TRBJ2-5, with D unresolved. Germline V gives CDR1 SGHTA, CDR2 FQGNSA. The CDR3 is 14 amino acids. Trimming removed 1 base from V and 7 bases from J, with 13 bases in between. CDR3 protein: CASSLVVPGRTQYF. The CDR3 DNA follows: TGTGCCAGCAGCTTAGTGGTGCCCGGCCGGACCCAGTACTTC.

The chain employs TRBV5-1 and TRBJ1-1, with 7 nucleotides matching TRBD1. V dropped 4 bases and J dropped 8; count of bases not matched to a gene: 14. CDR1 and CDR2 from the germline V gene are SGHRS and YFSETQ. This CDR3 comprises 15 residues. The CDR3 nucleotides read TGCGCCAGCAGCGCCGCCCGGACAGGCTCAGCCGAAGCTTTCTTT. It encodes CASSAARTGSAEAFF. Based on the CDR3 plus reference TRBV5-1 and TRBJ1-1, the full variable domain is KAGVTQTPRYLIKTRGQQVTLSCSPISGHRSVSWYQQTPGQGLQFLFEYFSETQRNKGNFPGRFSGRQFSNSRSEMNVSTLELGDSALYLCASSAARTGSAEAFFGQGTRLTVV.

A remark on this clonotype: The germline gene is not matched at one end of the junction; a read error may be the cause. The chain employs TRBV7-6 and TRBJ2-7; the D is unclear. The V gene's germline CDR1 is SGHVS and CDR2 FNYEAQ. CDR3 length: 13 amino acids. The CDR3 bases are TGTGCCAGCAGCTTAACAGCCTCCCACGAGCAGTACTTC. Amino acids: CASSLTASHEQYF.

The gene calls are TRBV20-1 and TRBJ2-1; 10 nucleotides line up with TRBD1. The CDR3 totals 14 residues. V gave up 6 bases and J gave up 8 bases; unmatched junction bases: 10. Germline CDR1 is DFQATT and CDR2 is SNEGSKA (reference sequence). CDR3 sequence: CSAPRQGAQHEQFF. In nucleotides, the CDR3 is TGCAGTGCACCAAGACAGGGGGCGCAGCATGAGCAGTTCTTC.

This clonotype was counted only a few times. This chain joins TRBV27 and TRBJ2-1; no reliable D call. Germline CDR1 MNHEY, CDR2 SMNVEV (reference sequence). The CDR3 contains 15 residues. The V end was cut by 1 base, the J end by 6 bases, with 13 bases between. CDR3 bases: TGTGCCAGCAGTTTATTCTCCCTACCGGGCAATGAGCAGTTCTTC. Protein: CASSLFSLPGNEQFF.

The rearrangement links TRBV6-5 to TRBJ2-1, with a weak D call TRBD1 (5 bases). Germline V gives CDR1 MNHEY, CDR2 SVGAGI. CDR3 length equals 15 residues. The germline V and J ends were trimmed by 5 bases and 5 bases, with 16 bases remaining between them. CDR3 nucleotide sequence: TGTGCCAGCAGTCGTCAAGGGGCATTCCACAATGAGCAGTTCTTC. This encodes CASSRQGAFHNEQFF.

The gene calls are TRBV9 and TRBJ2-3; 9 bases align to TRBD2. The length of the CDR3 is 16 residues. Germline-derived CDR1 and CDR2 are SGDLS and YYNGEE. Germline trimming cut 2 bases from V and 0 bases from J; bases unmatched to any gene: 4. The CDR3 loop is CASSVELAGSTDTQYF. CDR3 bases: TGTGCCAGCAGCGTCGAACTAGCGGGTAGCACAGATACGCAGTATTTT.

Here the CDR3 reads CASSLAGTSGFNTQYF. The CDR3 coding sequence is TGTGCCAGCAGCTTAGCGGGGACTAGCGGGTTTAACACGCAGTATTTT. The genes are TRBV7-6 and TRBJ2-3, with TRBD2 identical over 12 bases. The CDR3 runs 16 residues. The J segment lost 9 bases and the V segment lost 0 bases, leaving 7 bases of the junction unmatched. Looked up from germline, CDR1 is SGHVS and CDR2 is FNYEAQ. Complete variable domain (other parts from reference TRBV7-6 and TRBJ2-3): GAGVSQSPRYKVTKRGQDVALRCDPISGHVSLYWYRQALGQGPEFLTYFNYEAQQDKSGLPNDRFSAERPEGSISTLTIQRTEQRDSAMYRCASSLAGTSGFNTQYFGPGTRLTVL.

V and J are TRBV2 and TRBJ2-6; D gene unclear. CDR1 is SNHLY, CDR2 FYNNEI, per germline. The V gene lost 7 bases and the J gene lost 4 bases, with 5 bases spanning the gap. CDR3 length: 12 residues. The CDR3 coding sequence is TGTGCCAGCATATCCGGGGCCAACGTCCTGACTTTC. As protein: CASISGANVLTF.

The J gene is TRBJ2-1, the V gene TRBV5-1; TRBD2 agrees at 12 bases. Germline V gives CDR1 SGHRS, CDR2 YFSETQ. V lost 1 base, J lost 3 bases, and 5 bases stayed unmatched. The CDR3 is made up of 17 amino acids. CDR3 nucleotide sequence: TGCGCCAGCAGCTTGCCCCGGACTAGCGGGAACTACAATGAGCAGTTCTTC. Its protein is CASSLPRTSGNYNEQFF.

CDR3 protein: CSVSRQGYYEQYF. CDR3 nucleotide sequence: TGCAGCGTTTCCCGACAGGGATACTACGAGCAGTACTTC. This sequence joins TRBV29-1 and TRBJ2-7; TRBD1 agrees at 7 bases. The germline CDR1 and CDR2 sequences are SQVTM and ANQGSEA. The CDR3 consists of 13 residues. Trimming took 5 bases from V and 3 from J; bases not matched to a gene: 7.

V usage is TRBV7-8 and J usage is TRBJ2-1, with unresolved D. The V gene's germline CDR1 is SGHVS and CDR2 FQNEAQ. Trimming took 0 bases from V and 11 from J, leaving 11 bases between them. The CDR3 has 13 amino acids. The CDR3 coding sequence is TGTGCCAGCAGCTTAGCGCGCGCGGAGCAGCAGTTCTTC. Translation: CASSLARAEQQFF.

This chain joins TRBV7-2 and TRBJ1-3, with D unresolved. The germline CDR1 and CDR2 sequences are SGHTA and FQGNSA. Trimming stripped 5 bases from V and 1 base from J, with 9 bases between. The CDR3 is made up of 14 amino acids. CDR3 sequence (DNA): TGTGCCAGCAGCATTGGACCTTCTGGAAACACCATATATTTT. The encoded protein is CASSIGPSGNTIYF. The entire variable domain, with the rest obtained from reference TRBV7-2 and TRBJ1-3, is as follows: GAGVSQSPSNKVTEKGKDVELRCDPISGHTALYWYRQSLGQGLEFLIYFQGNSAPDKSGLPSDRFSAERTGGSVSTLTIQRTQQEDSAVYLCASSIGPSGNTIYFGEGSWLTVV.

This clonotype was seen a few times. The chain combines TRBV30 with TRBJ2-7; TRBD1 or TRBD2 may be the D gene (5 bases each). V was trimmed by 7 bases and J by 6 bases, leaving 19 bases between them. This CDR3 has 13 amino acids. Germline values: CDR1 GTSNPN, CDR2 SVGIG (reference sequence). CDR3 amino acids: CASGPGGRLEQYF. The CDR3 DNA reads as TGTGCCTCGGGGCCGGGCGGGCGTCTCGAGCAGTACTTC.

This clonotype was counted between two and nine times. The DNA for the CDR3 is TGTGCCAGCAGCCCACACAGACGGGTGGCCAAAAACATTCAGTACTTC. Translating gives CASSPHRRVAKNIQYF. This chain joins TRBV3-1 and TRBJ2-4; no definite D call. Germline-derived CDR1 and CDR2 are LGHDT and YNNKEL (reference sequence). Between the trimmed V and J ends, which lost 4 bases and 1 base, there was a span of 14 bases. The CDR3 totals 16 residues. The full variable domain, in which reference TRBV3-1 and TRBJ2-4 provide the parts outside the CDR3, is DTAVSQTPKYLVTQMGNDKSIKCEQNLGHDTMYWYKQDSKKFLKIMFSYNNKELIINETVPNRFSPKSPDKAHLNLHINSLELGDSAVYFCASSPHRRVAKNIQYFGAGTRLSVL.

DNA of the CDR3: TGTGCCATCCGCGGGGCCAATGTCTACGAGCAGTACTTC. Translated, it gives CAIRGANVYEQYF. The chain employs TRBV12-3 or TRBV12-4 and TRBJ2-7; the D gene is possibly TRBD2 (6 bases). Between the trimmed V and J ends, which lost 10 bases and 3 bases, there was a span of 16 bases. The CDR3 runs 13 residues.

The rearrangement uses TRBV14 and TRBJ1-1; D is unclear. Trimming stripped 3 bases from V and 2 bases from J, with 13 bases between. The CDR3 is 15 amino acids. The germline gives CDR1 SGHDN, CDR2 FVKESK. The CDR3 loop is CASSHFTGRNTEAFF. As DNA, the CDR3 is TGTGCCAGCAGCCACTTTACGGGGAGAAACACTGAAGCTTTCTTT.

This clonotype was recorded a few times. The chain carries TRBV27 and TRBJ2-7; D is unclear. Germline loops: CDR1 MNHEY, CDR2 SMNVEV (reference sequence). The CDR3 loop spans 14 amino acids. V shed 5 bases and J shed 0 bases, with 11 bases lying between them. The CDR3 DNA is TGTGCCAGCAGTCCGCGGCGGCTCTCCTACGAGCAGTACTTC. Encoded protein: CASSPRRLSYEQYF.

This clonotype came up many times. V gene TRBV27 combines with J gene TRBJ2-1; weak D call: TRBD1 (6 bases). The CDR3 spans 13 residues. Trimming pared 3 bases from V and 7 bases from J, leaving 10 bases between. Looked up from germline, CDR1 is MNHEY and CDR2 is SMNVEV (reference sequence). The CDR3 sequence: CASSFRQGNEQFF. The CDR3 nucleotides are TGTGCCAGCAGTTTTCGGCAGGGGAATGAGCAGTTCTTC.

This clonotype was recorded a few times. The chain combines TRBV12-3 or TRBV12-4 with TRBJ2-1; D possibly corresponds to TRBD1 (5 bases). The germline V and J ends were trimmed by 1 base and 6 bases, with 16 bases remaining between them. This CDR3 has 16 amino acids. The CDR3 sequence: CASSLGAGQGGNEQFF. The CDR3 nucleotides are TGTGCCAGCAGTTTAGGAGCCGGTCAGGGTGGCAATGAGCAGTTCTTC.

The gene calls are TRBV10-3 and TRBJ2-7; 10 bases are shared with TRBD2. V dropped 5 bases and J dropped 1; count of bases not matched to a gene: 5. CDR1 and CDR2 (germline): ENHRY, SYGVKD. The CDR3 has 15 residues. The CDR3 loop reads CAISYATSGSYEQYF. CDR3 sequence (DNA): TGTGCCATCAGTTACGCGACTAGCGGGTCCTACGAGCAGTACTTC.

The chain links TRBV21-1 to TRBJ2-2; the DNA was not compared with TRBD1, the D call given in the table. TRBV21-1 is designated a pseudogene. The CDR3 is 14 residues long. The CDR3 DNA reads TGTGCCAGCAGTACAGGGCCGAACACCGGGGAGCTGTTTTTT. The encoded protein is CASSTGPNTGELFF.

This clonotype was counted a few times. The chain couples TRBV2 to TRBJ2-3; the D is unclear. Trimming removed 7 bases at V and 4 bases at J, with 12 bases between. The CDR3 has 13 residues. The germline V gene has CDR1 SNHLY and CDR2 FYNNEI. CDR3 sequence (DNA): TGTGCCAGCACTCCCGTTCCGGCAGATACGCAGTATTTT. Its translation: CASTPVPADTQYF.

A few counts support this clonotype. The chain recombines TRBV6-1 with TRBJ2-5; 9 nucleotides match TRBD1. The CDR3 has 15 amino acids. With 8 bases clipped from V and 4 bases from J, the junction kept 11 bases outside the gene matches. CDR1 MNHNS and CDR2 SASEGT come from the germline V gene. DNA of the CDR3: TGTGCCAGCGCGGGACAGGGAAGAGTTGGAGAGACCCAGTACTTC. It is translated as CASAGQGRVGETQYF.